A single T cell receptor (beta chain) is shown here with its context. Each CDR3 protein is one row after TCRdb ran MiXCR on the RT-PCR reads. The table records more than 500,000 distinct CDR3 sequences, approximately 10% of them present only once. This sample was included in a study of response to subunit inactivated influenza vaccine. CDR3 length: 14 residues. Germline CDR1 SEHNR, CDR2 FQNEAQ (reference sequence). V lost 4 bases, J lost 4 bases, and 13 bases lay in between. These data are also associated with another study on T cells expressing NK-cell markers. According to that study: TCR beta libraries carry UMIs added by 5'RACE template switching.

This sequence joins TRBV7-9 and TRBJ1-1; D call uncertain. The sequence came from a man aged 50-59 years who received an inactivated influenza vaccine. The input for sequencing was PBMCs from blood, taken on the day of vaccination. CDR3 loop: CASSSYPVGTEAFF. The CDR3 DNA is TGTGCCAGCAGCTCCTACCCAGTGGGCACTGAAGCTTTCTTT.